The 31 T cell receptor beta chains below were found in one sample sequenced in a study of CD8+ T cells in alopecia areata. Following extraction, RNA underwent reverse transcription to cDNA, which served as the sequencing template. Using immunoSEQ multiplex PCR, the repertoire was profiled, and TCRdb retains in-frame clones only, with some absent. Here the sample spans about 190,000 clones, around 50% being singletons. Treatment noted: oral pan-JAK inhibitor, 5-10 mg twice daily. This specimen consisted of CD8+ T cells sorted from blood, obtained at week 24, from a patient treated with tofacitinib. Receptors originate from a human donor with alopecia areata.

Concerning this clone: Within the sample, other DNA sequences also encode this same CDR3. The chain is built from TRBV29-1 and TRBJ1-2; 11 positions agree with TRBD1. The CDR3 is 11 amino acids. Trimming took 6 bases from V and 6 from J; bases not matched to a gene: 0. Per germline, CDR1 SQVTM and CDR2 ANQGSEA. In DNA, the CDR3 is TGCAGCGTGGGACAGGGGGATGGCTACACCTTC. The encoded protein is CSVGQGDGYTF.

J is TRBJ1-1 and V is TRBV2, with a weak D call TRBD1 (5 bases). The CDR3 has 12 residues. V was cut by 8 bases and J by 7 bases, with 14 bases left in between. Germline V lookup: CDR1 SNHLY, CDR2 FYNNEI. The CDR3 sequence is CASVGSGGEAFF. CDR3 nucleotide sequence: TGTGCCAGCGTGGGGAGTGGGGGTGAAGCTTTCTTT.

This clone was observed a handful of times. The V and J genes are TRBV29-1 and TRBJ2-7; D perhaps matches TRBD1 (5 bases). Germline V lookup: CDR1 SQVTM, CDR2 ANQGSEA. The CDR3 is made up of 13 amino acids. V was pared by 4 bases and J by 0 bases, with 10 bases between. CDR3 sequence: CSVGGGTSYEQYF. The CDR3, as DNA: TGCAGCGTTGGGGGCGGTACCTCCTACGAGCAGTACTTC.

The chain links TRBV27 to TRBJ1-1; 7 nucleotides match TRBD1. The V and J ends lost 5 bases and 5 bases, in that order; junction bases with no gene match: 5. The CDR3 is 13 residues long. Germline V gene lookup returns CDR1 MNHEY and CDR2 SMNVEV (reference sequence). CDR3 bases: TGTGCCAGCAGTAGTAGGGGGCCAACTGAAGCTTTCTTT. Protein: CASSSRGPTEAFF.

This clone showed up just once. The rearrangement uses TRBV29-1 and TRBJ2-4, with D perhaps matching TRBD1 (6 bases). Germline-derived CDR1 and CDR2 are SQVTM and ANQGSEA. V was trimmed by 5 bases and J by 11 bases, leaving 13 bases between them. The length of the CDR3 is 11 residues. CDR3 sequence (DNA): TGCAGCGTTCCACGAGGGGGTGTTCAGTACTTC. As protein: CSVPRGGVQYF.

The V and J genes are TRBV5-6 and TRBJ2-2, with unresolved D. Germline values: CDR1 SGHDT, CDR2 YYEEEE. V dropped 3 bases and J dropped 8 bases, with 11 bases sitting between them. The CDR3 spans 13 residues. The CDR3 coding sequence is TGTGCCAGCAGCTCCGTGCTGTTGGGGGAGCTGTTTTTT. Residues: CASSSVLLGELFF.

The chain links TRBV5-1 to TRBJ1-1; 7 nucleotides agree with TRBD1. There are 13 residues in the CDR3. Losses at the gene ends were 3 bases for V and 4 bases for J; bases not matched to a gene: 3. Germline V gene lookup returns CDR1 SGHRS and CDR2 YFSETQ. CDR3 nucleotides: TGCGCCAGCAGCTCGGGACAGTTCACTGAAGCTTTCTTT. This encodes CASSSGQFTEAFF.

CDR3 residues: CASTADWRGSNEQFF. CDR3 nucleotide sequence: TGTGCCAGCACCGCAGACTGGCGGGGGTCCAATGAGCAGTTCTTC. The chain carries TRBV7-9 and TRBJ2-1, with 7 positions matching TRBD2. Trimming removed 7 bases from V and 6 bases from J; junction bases left unmatched: 12. The CDR3 length is 15 residues. In germline, CDR1 is SEHNR, CDR2 FQNEAQ (reference sequence). Based on the CDR3 plus reference TRBV7-9 and TRBJ2-1, the full variable domain is DTGVSQNPRHKITKRGQNVTFRCDPISEHNRLYWYRQTLGQGPEFLTYFQNEAQLEKSRLLSDRFSAERPKGSFSTLEIQRTEQGDSAMYLCASTADWRGSNEQFFGPGTRLTVL.

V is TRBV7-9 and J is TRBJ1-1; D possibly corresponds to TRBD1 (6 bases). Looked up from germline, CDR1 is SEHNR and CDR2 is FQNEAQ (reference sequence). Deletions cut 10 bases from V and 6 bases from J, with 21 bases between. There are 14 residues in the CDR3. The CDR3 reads CATLASQGFSEAFF. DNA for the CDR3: TGTGCCACCCTAGCCTCCCAGGGGTTCTCTGAAGCTTTCTTT.

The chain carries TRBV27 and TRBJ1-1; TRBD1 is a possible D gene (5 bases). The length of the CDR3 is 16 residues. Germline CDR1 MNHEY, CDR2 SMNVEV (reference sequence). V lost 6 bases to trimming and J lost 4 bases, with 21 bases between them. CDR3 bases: TGTGCCAGCAGCCAGGGTGGGGTAGGTAGAGGCACTGAAGCTTTCTTT. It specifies CASSQGGVGRGTEAFF.

This chain's CDR3 is CASRPSRDRDSNYGYTF. The DNA of the CDR3 is TGTGCCAGCAGGCCATCCCGGGACAGAGATTCTAACTATGGCTACACCTTC. V is TRBV27 and J is TRBJ1-2, with 7 bases fitting TRBD1. The length of the CDR3 is 17 residues. Per germline, CDR1 MNHEY and CDR2 SMNVEV (reference sequence). Unmatched junction bases numbered 13, after V lost 6 bases and J lost 0 bases.

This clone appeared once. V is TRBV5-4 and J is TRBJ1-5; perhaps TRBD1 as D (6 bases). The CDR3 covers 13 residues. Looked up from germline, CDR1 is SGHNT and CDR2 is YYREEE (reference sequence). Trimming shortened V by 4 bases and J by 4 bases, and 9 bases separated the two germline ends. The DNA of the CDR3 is TGTGCCAGCAGCGGGGGGCCAAATCAGCCCCAGCATTTT. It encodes CASSGGPNQPQHF. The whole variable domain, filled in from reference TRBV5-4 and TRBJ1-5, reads ETGVTQSPTHLIKTRGQQVTLRCSSQSGHNTVSWYQQALGQGPQFIFQYYREEENGRGNFPPRFSGLQFPNYSSELNVNALELDDSALYLCASSGGPNQPQHFGDGTRLSIL.

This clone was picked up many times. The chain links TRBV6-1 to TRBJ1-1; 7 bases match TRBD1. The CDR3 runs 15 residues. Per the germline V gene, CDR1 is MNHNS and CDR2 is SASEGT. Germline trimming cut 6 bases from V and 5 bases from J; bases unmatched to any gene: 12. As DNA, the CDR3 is TGTGCCAGCAGCCCTTTCCCGACAGGGCGGACTGAAGCTTTCTTT. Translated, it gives CASSPFPTGRTEAFF.

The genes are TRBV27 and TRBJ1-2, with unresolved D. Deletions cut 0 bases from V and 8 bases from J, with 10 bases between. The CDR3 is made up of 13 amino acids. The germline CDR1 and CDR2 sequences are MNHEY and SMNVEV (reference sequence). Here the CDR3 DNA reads TGTGCCAGCAGTTTATCGAGGGAAGGGGGCTACACCTTC. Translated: CASSLSREGGYTF.

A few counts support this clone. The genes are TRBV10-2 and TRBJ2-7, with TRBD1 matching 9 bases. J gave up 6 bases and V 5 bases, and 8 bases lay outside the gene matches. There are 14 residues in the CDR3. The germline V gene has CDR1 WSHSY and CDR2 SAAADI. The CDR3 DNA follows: TGCGCCAGCAGTTGGAGCGACAGGGGGATCGAGCAGTACTTC. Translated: CASSWSDRGIEQYF.

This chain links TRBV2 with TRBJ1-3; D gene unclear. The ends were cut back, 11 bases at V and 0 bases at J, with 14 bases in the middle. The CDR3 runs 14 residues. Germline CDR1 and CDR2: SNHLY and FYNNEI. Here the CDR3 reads CALIPVGSGNTIYF. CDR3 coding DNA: TGTGCCCTCATCCCGGTGGGCTCTGGAAACACCATATATTTT. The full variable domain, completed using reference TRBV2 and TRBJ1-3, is EPEVTQTPSHQVTQMGQEVILRCVPISNHLYFYWYRQILGQKVEFLVSFYNNEISEKSEIFDDQFSVERPDGSNFTLKIRSTKLEDSAMYFCALIPVGSGNTIYFGEGSWLTVV.

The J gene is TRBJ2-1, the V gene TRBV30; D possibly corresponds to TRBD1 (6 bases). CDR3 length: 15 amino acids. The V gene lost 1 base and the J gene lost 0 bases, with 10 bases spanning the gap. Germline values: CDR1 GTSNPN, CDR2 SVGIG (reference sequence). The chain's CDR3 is CAWSAGVSSYNEQFF. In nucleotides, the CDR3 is TGTGCCTGGAGTGCAGGGGTGAGCTCCTACAATGAGCAGTTCTTC.

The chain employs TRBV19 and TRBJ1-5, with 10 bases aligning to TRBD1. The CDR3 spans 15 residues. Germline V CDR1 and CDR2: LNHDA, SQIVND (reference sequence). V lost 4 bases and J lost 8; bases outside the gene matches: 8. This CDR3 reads CASSTGTGVIEPQHF. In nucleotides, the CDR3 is TGTGCCAGTAGTACCGGGACAGGGGTCATCGAGCCCCAGCATTTT. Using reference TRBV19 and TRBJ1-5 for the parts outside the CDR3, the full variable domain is DGGITQSPKYLFRKEGQNVTLSCEQNLNHDAMYWYRQDPGQGLRLIYYSQIVNDFQKGDIAEGYSVSREKKESFPLTVTSAQKNPTAFYLCASSTGTGVIEPQHFGDGTRLSIL.

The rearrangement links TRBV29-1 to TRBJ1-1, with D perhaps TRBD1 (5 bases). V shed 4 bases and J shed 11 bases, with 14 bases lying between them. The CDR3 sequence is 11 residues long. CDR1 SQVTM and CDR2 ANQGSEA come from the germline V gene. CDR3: CSVADLGDAFF. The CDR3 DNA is TGCAGCGTTGCCGACTTGGGGGATGCTTTCTTT.

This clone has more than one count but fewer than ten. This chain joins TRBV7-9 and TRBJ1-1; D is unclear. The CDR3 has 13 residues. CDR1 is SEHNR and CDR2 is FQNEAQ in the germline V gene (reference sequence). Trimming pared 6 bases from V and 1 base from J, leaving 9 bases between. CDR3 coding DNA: TGTGCCAGCAGAAATACAGCGAACACTGAAGCTTTCTTT. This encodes CASRNTANTEAFF.

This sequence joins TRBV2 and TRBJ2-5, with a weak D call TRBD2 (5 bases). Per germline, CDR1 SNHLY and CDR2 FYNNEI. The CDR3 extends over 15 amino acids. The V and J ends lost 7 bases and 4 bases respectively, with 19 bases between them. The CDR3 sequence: CASKMVANDRETQYF. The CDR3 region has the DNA TGTGCCAGCAAGATGGTAGCGAACGATCGAGAGACCCAGTACTTC.

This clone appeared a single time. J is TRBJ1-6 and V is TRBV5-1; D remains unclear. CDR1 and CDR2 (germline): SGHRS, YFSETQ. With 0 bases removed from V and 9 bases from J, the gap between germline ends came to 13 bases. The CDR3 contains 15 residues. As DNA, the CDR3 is TGCGCCAGCAGCTTGGCCGAATCAACTGGTTCACCCCTCCACTTT. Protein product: CASSLAESTGSPLHF.

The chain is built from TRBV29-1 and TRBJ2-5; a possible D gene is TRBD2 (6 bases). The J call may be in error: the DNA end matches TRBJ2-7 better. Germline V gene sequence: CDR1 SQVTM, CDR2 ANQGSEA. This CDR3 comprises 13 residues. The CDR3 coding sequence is TGCAGCGTTGTGTTGTTGGAGGGTTACGAGCAGTACTTC. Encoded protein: CSVVLLEGYEQYF.

In DNA, the CDR3 is TGTGCCAGCTCACCATTTTTGATCCGGAATGGCTACACCTTC. Translating it yields CASSPFLIRNGYTF. The chain carries TRBV18 and TRBJ1-2; D ambiguous. The germline V gene has CDR1 KGHSH and CDR2 LQKENI. The V gene lost 2 bases and the J gene lost 6 bases, with 13 bases spanning the gap. The CDR3 covers 14 residues.

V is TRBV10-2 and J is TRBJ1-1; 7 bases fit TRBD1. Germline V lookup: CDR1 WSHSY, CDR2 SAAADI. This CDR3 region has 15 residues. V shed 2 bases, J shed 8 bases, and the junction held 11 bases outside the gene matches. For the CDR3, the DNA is TGCGCCAGCAGTGAGCCTGGGACAGTGGGAGAGGAAGCTTTCTTT. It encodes CASSEPGTVGEEAFF.

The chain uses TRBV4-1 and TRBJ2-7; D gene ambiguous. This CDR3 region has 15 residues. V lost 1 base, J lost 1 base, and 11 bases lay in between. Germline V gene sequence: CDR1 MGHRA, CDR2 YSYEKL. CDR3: CASSQVYRPSYEQYF. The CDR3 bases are TGCGCCAGCAGCCAAGTATATCGACCTTCCTACGAGCAGTACTTC.

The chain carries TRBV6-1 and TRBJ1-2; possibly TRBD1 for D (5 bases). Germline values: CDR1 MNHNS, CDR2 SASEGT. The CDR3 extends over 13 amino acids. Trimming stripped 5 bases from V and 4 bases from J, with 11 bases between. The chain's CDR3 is CASSIDSLYGYTF. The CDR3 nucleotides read TGTGCCAGCAGTATAGACAGTCTCTATGGCTACACCTTC.

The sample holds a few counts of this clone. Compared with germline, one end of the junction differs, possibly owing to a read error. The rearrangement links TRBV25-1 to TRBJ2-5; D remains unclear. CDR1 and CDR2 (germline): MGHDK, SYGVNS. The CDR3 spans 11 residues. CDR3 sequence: CASSEGQDRDF. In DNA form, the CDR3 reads TGTGCCAGCAGTGAAGGGCAGGATCGTGACTTC.

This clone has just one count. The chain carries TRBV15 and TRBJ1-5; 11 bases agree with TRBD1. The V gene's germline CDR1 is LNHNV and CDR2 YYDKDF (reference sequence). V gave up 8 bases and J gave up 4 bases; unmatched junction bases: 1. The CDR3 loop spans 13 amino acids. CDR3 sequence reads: CATGTGGNQPQHF. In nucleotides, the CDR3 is TGTGCCACCGGGACAGGGGGGAATCAGCCCCAGCATTTT. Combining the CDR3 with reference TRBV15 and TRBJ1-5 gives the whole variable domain DAMVIQNPRYQVTQFGKPVTLSCSQTLNHNVMYWYQQKSSQAPKLLFHYYDKDFNNEADTPDNFQSRRPNTSFCFLDIRSPGLGDTAMYLCATGTGGNQPQHFGDGTRLSIL.

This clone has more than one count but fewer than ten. CDR3 sequence (DNA): TGCAGCGTTGAGTTAGCGGGGTACCAAGAGACCCAGTACTTC. This translates into CSVELAGYQETQYF. The V and J genes are TRBV29-1 and TRBJ2-5; 8 nucleotides match TRBD2. V trimming: 3 bases; J trimming: 0 bases; junction bases outside the gene matches: 3. CDR3 size: 14 residues. Germline CDR1 reads SQVTM; CDR2 reads ANQGSEA.

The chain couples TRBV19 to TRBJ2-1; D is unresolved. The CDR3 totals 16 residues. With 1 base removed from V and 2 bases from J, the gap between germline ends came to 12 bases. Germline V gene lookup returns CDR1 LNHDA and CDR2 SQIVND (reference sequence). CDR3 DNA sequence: TGTGCCAGTAGTATAGCGGTCGGCGCCACCTACAATGAGCAGTTCTTC. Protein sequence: CASSIAVGATYNEQFF.